Detailed here is one T cell receptor beta chain. The sample comes from a study of cytomegalovirus exposure and HLA in healthy donors. This PCR relied on a set of 60 Vbeta primers and 13 Jbeta primers. Assay used: immunoSEQ multiplex PCR; TCRdb lists only in-frame clones, some missing. Of about 180,000 clones in the sample, around 77% were seen once. V lost 6 bases, J lost 6 bases, and 10 bases lay in between. The CDR3 is 11 amino acids. The germline V gene has CDR1 DFQATT and CDR2 SNEGSKA (reference sequence). The rearrangement links TRBV20-1 to TRBJ2-3, with D unclear. Specimen: PBMCs. The receptor was isolated from a man aged 55 to 70 in good health and CMV-seronegative. For the CDR3, the DNA is TGCAGTGCCAGGCGATTGGATACGCAGTATTTT. Its translation: CSARRLDTQYF.